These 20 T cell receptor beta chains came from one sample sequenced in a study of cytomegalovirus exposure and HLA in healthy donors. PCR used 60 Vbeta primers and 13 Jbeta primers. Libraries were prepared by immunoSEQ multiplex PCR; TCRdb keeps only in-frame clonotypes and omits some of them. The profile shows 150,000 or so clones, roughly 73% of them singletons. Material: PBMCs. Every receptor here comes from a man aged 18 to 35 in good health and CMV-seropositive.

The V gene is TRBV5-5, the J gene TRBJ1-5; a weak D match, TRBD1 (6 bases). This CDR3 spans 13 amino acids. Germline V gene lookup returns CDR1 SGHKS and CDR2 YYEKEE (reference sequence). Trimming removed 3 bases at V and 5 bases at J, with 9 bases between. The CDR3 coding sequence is TGTGCCAGCAGCTCCAACAGGGATCAGCCCCAGCATTTT. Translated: CASSSNRDQPQHF.

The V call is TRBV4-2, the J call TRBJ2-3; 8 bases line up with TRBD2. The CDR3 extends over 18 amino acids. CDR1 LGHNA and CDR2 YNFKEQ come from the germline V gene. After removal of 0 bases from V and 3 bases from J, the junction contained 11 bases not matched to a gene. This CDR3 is CASSQEIASGSKTDTQYF. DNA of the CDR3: TGTGCCAGCAGCCAAGAGATAGCAAGCGGGAGTAAAACAGATACGCAGTATTTT.

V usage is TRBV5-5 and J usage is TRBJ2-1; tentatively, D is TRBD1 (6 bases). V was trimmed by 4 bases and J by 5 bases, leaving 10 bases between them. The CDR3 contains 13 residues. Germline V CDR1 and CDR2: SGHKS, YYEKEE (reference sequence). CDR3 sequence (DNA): TGTGCCAGCAGCCTTACAGGGCACAATGAGCAGTTCTTC. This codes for CASSLTGHNEQFF.

CDR3 bases: TGTGCCAGCAGTGTCACGCAGGGGCTGTCCTACGAGCAGTACTTC. It yields the protein CASSVTQGLSYEQYF. The chain couples TRBV27 to TRBJ2-7; tentative D call: TRBD1 (6 bases). Germline CDR1 MNHEY, CDR2 SMNVEV (reference sequence). This CDR3 has 15 amino acids. The V and J ends lost 5 bases and 1 base respectively, with 15 bases between them.

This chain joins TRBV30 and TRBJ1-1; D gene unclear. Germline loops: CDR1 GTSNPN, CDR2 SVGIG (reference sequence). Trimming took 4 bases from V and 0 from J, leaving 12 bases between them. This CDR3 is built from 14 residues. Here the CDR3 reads CAWIRGNMNTEAFF. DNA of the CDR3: TGTGCCTGGATTCGAGGAAACATGAACACTGAAGCTTTCTTT.

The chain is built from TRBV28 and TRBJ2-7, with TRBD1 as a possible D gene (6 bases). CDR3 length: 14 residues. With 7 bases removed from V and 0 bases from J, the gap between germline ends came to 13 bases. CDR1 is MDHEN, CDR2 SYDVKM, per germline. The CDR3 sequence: CASTDQGSSYEQYF. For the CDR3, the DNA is TGTGCCAGCACCGATCAGGGGAGCTCCTACGAGCAGTACTTC. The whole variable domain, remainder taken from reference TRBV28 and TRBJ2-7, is DVKVTQSSRYLVKRTGEKVFLECVQDMDHENMFWYRQDPGLGLRLIYFSYDVKMKEKGDIPEGYSVSREKKERFSLILESASTNQTSMYLCASTDQGSSYEQYFGPGTRLTVT.

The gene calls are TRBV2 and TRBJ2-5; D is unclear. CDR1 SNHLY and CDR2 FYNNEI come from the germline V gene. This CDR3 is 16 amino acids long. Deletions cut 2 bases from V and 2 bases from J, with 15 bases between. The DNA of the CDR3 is TGTGCCAGCAGTGAAAGAGAGCGCTCACCTCAAGAGACCCAGTACTTC. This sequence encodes CASSERERSPQETQYF.

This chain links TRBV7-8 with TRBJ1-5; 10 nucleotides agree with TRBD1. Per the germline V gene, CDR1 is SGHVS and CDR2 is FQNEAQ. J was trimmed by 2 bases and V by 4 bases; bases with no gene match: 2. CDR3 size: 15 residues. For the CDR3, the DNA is TGTGCCAGCAGCTGGACAGGGGGTGGCAATCAGCCCCAGCATTTT. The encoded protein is CASSWTGGGNQPQHF.

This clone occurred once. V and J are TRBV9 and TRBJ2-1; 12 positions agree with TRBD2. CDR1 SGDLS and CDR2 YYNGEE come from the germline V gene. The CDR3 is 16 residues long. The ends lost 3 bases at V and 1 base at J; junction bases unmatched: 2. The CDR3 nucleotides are TGTGCCAGCAGCGCCGGACTAGCGGGGTCCTACAATGAGCAGTTCTTC. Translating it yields CASSAGLAGSYNEQFF.

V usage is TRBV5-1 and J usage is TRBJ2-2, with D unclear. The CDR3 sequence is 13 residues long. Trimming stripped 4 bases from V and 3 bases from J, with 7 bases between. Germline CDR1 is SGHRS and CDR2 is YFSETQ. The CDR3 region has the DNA TGCGCCAGCAGCCGGAGTGACACCGGGGAGCTGTTTTTT. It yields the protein CASSRSDTGELFF. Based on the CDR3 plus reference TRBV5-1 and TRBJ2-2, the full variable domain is KAGVTQTPRYLIKTRGQQVTLSCSPISGHRSVSWYQQTPGQGLQFLFEYFSETQRNKGNFPGRFSGRQFSNSRSEMNVSTLELGDSALYLCASSRSDTGELFFGEGSRLTVL.

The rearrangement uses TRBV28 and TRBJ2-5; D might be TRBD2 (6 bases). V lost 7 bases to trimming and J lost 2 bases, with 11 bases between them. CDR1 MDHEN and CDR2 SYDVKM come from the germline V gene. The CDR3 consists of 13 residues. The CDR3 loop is CASTVGTQETQYF. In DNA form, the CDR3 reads TGTGCCAGCACTGTTGGGACTCAAGAGACCCAGTACTTC.

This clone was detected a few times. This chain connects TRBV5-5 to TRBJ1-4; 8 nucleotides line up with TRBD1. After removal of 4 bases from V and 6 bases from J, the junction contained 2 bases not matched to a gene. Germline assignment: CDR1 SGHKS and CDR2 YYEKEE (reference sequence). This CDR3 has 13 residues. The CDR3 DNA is TGTGCCAGCAGCAAGACAGGGGATGAAAAACTGTTTTTT. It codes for CASSKTGDEKLFF.

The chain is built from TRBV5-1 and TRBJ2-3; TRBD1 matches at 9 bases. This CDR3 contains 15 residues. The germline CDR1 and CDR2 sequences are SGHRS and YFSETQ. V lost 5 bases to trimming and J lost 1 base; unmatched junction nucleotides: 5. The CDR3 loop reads CASRHRTGGTDTQYF. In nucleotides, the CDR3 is TGCGCCAGCAGGCACAGGACAGGGGGCACAGATACGCAGTATTTT.

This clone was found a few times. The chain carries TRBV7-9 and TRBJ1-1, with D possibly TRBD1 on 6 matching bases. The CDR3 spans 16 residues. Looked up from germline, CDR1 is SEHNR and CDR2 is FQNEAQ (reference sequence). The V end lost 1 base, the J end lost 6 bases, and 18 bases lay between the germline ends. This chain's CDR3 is CASSLGGSGVIAEAFF. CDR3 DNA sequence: TGTGCCAGCAGCTTAGGCGGGTCAGGGGTTATCGCTGAAGCTTTCTTT. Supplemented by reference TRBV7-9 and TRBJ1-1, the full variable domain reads DTGVSQNPRHKITKRGQNVTFRCDPISEHNRLYWYRQTLGQGPEFLTYFQNEAQLEKSRLLSDRFSAERPKGSFSTLEIQRTEQGDSAMYLCASSLGGSGVIAEAFFGQGTRLTVV.

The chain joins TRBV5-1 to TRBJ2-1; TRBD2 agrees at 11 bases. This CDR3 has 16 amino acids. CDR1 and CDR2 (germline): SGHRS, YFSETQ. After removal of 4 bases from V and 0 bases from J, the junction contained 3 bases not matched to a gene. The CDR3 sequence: CASSITSGGSYNEQFF. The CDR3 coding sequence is TGCGCCAGCAGCATAACTAGCGGGGGCTCCTACAATGAGCAGTTCTTC.

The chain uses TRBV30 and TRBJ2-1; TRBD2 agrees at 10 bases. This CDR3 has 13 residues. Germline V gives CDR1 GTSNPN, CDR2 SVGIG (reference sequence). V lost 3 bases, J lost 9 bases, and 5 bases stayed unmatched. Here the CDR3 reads CAWSSSGRAEQFF. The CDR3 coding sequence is TGTGCCTGGAGCTCTAGCGGGAGAGCTGAGCAGTTCTTC.

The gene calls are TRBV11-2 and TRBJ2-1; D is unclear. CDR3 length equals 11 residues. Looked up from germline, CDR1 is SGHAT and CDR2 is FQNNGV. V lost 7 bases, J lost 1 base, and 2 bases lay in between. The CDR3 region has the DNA TGTGCCAGCACTTCCTACAATGAGCAGTTCTTC. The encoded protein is CASTSYNEQFF.

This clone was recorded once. The chain's CDR3 is CASSLALGQDHQPQHF. The CDR3 coding sequence is TGTGCCAGCAGCTTGGCCTTAGGACAGGACCATCAGCCCCAGCATTTT. The chain combines TRBV5-6 with TRBJ1-5, with 7 bases lining up with TRBD1. The CDR3 consists of 16 residues. Germline CDR1 and CDR2: SGHDT and YYEEEE. J gave up 5 bases and V 0 bases, and 8 bases lay outside the gene matches. The variable domain in full, with the rest retrieved from reference TRBV5-6 and TRBJ1-5, is DAGVTQSPTHLIKTRGQQVTLRCSPKSGHDTVSWYQQALGQGPQFIFQYYEEEERQRGNFPDRFSGHQFPNYSSELNVNALLLGDSALYLCASSLALGQDHQPQHFGDGTRLSIL.

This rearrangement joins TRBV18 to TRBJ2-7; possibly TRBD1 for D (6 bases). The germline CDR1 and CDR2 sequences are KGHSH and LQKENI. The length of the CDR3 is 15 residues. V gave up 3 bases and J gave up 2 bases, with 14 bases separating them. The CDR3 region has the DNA TGTGCCAGCTCACCTTATGGGGGCATCACCTACGAGCAGTACTTC. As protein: CASSPYGGITYEQYF.

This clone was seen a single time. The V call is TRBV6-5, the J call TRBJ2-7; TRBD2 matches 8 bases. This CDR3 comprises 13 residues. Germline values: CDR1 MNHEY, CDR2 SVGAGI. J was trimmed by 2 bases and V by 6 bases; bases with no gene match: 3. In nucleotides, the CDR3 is TGTGCCAGCAGCCAGGGACTAGCCTACGAGCAGTACTTC. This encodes CASSQGLAYEQYF.